The present entry profiles one T cell receptor beta chain with its context. A much larger clone lies one base from this, so it may be a read error. Primed by a sample-barcoded 5' primer and a J-beta primer mix, a second PCR proceeded for roughly 6 to 12 cycles. TCRdb itself ran the 5' RACE reads through MiXCR, one entry per CDR3 protein. This sample has approximately 1,000,000 distinct CDR3 sequences, with under 55% found just once. The data originate from a study of blood T cells in healthy people across ages. The source of this sequence is a woman in her sixties or seventies in good health. Sequencing used blood.

The CDR3 DNA is TGCAGTGCTGGGGACAGGACCCCGGCGGACACCCAGTACTTC. Translated: CSAGDRTPADTQYF. V usage is TRBV20-1 and J usage is TRBJ2-7, with 8 bases matching TRBD1. Germline V lookup: CDR1 DFQATT, CDR2 SNEGSKA (reference sequence). This CDR3 region has 14 residues. V shed 5 bases, J shed 10 bases, and the junction held 16 bases outside the gene matches.